A single sample is the source of the 17 T cell receptor beta chains below, sequenced in a study of blood T cell repertoires in COVID-19. TCRdb keeps only in-frame clones here, not all; method: immunoSEQ multiplex PCR. The table records more than 200,000 clones, less than 85% of them present only once. The sequenced sample consisted of peripheral blood. The origin of the receptors is a woman aged 80 or older with active or convalescent COVID-19.

The V call is TRBV7-2, the J call TRBJ2-1; 10 bases fit TRBD2. Trimming at V came to 2 bases and at J to 3 bases, leaving 1 base not matched to a gene. The CDR3 totals 15 residues. Germline-derived CDR1 and CDR2 are SGHTA and FQGNSA. CDR3 DNA: TGTGCCAGCAGCTTATCTAGCGGGAGCTACAATGAGCAGTTCTTC. Protein sequence: CASSLSSGSYNEQFF.

V is TRBV28 and J is TRBJ2-3; 14 bases are a match to TRBD2. Per the germline V gene, CDR1 is MDHEN and CDR2 is SYDVKM. J gave up 6 bases and V 6 bases, and 8 bases lay outside the gene matches. There are 16 residues in the CDR3. The CDR3 sequence: CASRRGLAGVSDTQYF. CDR3 bases: TGTGCCAGCAGACGGGGACTAGCGGGAGTGTCGGATACGCAGTATTTT.

The CDR3 nucleotides are TGTGCCAGTAAGACAGACTCCAACACCGGGGAGCTGTTTTTT. The encoded protein is CASKTDSNTGELFF. The gene calls are TRBV7-9 and TRBJ2-2, with TRBD1 as a possible D gene (5 bases). Trimming cost V 9 bases and J 2 bases, with 13 bases left between them. Germline CDR1 is SEHNR and CDR2 is FQNEAQ (reference sequence). The CDR3 extends over 14 amino acids.

The J gene is TRBJ1-1, the V gene TRBV5-1; D is possibly TRBD1 (5 bases). The length of the CDR3 is 13 residues. V dropped 4 bases and J dropped 4 bases, with 11 bases sitting between them. Per the germline V gene, CDR1 is SGHRS and CDR2 is YFSETQ. In nucleotides, the CDR3 is TGCGCCAGCAGCCCAGGGTTTTCCACTGAAGCTTTCTTT. Its protein product is CASSPGFSTEAFF.

The chain couples TRBV2 to TRBJ2-5, with 9 nucleotides matching TRBD2. This CDR3 is 13 amino acids long. CDR1 is SNHLY and CDR2 is FYNNEI in the germline V gene. V lost 7 bases to trimming and J lost 2 bases; unmatched junction nucleotides: 2. The CDR3 nucleotides read TGTGCCAGCAATGCGGGGGGGCAAGAGACCCAGTACTTC. Its protein is CASNAGGQETQYF.

The V gene is TRBV3-1 (or the pseudogene TRBV3-2), the J gene TRBJ2-3; 7 nucleotides line up with TRBD1. This CDR3 has 15 amino acids. Looked up from germline, CDR1 is LGHDT and CDR2 is YNNKEL (reference sequence). V lost 4 bases to trimming and J lost 3 bases; unmatched junction nucleotides: 7. CDR3 in amino acids: CASSLRQGPTDTQYF. The CDR3 DNA follows: TGTGCCAGCAGCCTGCGACAGGGACCTACAGATACGCAGTATTTT.

This clone has a single count. The chain combines TRBV9 with TRBJ1-3; no reliable D call. Germline V CDR1 and CDR2: SGDLS, YYNGEE. The CDR3 length is 13 residues. Trimming shortened V by 3 bases and J by 4 bases, and 8 bases separated the two germline ends. The CDR3 spells CASSAELGNTIYF. The CDR3 DNA reads TGTGCCAGCAGCGCCGAACTAGGAAACACCATATATTTT.

The sample holds one count of this clone. The CDR3, as DNA: TGTGCCAGCAGCCAGGGTGTCGGCTTTGTGGGGCCCCAGCATTTT. This codes for CASSQGVGFVGPQHF. The rearrangement uses TRBV27 and TRBJ1-5; D may be TRBD1 (5 bases). CDR3 length equals 15 residues. The germline V gene encodes CDR1 MNHEY and CDR2 SMNVEV (reference sequence). V lost 6 bases and J lost 9, with 21 bases in between.

The CDR3 is CASSYQTPNSPLHF. The CDR3 nucleotides read TGTGCCAGCAGTTACCAAACACCGAATTCACCCCTCCACTTT. This chain uses TRBV6-6 with TRBJ1-6; no clear D gene. Germline-derived CDR1 and CDR2 are MNHNY and SVGAGI (reference sequence). The V end lost 2 bases, the J end lost 7 bases, and 9 bases lay between the germline ends. This CDR3 is 14 amino acids long.

The rearrangement links TRBV7-8 to TRBJ2-3, with D perhaps TRBD1 (6 bases). V lost 4 bases, J lost 1 base, and 12 bases lay in between. This CDR3 is 15 amino acids long. The germline V gene encodes CDR1 SGHVS and CDR2 FQNEAQ. CDR3 nucleotide sequence: TGTGCCAGCAGCTCTCCGACAGGACGCACAGATACGCAGTATTTT. Its translation is CASSSPTGRTDTQYF.

This sequence joins TRBV5-1 and TRBJ1-1; maybe TRBD1 (5 bases). Germline V CDR1 and CDR2: SGHRS, YFSETQ. CDR3 length equals 14 residues. Deletions cut 4 bases from V and 1 base from J, with 11 bases between. The CDR3 DNA reads TGCGCCAGCAGCGAACAGGTCACGAACACTGAAGCTTTCTTT. This gives the protein CASSEQVTNTEAFF.

The chain links TRBV12-3 or TRBV12-4 to TRBJ1-1, with D possibly matching TRBD1 (6 bases). V lost 6 bases and J lost 4, with 12 bases in between. The CDR3 has 13 residues. CDR3 amino acids: CASSPDRRTEAFF. The CDR3 nucleotides read TGTGCCAGCAGCCCCGACAGGCGCACTGAAGCTTTCTTT.

J is TRBJ2-5 and V is TRBV6-5; D may be TRBD1 (5 bases). Between the trimmed V and J ends, which lost 10 bases and 5 bases, there was a span of 20 bases. Per the germline V gene, CDR1 is MNHEY and CDR2 is SVGAGI. The CDR3 has 14 amino acids. This CDR3 is CATGSRAFSETQYF. CDR3 DNA sequence: TGTGCCACCGGAAGCAGGGCCTTTAGTGAGACCCAGTACTTC.

The chain has TRBV9 and TRBJ2-3, with D possibly TRBD2 on 5 matching bases. Trimming took 3 bases from V and 7 from J, leaving 24 bases between them. The CDR3 extends over 17 amino acids. The germline gives CDR1 SGDLS, CDR2 YYNGEE. The CDR3 here is CASSALSGLGTLNTQYF. Written as DNA, the CDR3 is TGTGCCAGCAGCGCCCTCTCAGGACTCGGAACGTTGAATACGCAGTATTTT.

This chain uses TRBV10-3 with TRBJ1-2, with 7 bases aligning to TRBD1. The ends lost 6 bases at V and 4 bases at J; junction bases unmatched: 8. The length of the CDR3 is 14 residues. Looked up from germline, CDR1 is ENHRY and CDR2 is SYGVKD. The CDR3 loop reads CAISPQTGLYGYTF. The DNA for the CDR3 is TGTGCCATCAGCCCCCAGACAGGGCTCTATGGCTACACCTTC.

The chain has TRBV5-6 and TRBJ2-3; D is unresolved. CDR3 length: 13 amino acids. The V gene lost 4 bases and the J gene lost 4 bases, with 10 bases spanning the gap. Germline values: CDR1 SGHDT, CDR2 YYEEEE. The DNA for the CDR3 is TGTGCCAGCAGCCTCCGCCAGTCAGATACGCAGTATTTT. It yields the protein CASSLRQSDTQYF.

This chain connects TRBV19 to TRBJ1-2, with D tentatively TRBD1 (5 bases). Germline-derived CDR1 and CDR2 are LNHDA and SQIVND (reference sequence). This CDR3 is 12 amino acids long. V gave up 5 bases and J gave up 4 bases, with 8 bases separating them. The CDR3 DNA sequence: TGTGCCAGTAGTCAGGGTCCCTATGGCTACACCTTC. Its translation is CASSQGPYGYTF.